What follows are 23 T cell receptor beta chains derived from one specimen sequenced in a study of blood T cells in healthy people across ages. A second 7 to 11 cycle PCR used barcoded and J-beta primers. Via MiXCR, TCRdb re-called the 5' RACE reads, giving one row per CDR3 protein. The sample yields 550,000 to 750,000 distinct CDR3 sequences, roughly 21% seen once. Input material: blood. The receptors derive from an older man in good health.

This clonotype was detected only a few times. The V and J genes are TRBV4-1 and TRBJ2-7; unclear D gene. The CDR3 totals 12 residues. V dropped 7 bases and J dropped 2 bases, with 9 bases sitting between them. Germline loops: CDR1 MGHRA, CDR2 YSYEKL. This CDR3 is CASNEDTYEQYF. In DNA, the CDR3 is TGCGCCAGCAATGAGGATACCTACGAGCAGTACTTC.

This chain links TRBV15 with TRBJ1-5; D is unclear. Germline values: CDR1 LNHNV, CDR2 YYDKDF (reference sequence). This CDR3 has 13 amino acids. V was shortened by 0 bases and J by 7 bases, with 7 bases between the two germline ends. The CDR3 reads CATSRDLIQPQHF. The CDR3 nucleotides are TGTGCCACCAGCAGAGATCTGATCCAGCCCCAGCATTTT.

The chain uses TRBV28 and TRBJ2-5, with 8 nucleotides matching TRBD1. The J segment lost 9 bases and the V segment lost 4 bases, leaving 13 bases of the junction unmatched. Germline lookup yields CDR1 MDHEN and CDR2 SYDVKM. The CDR3 spans 15 residues. Here the CDR3 reads CASSYGSGGLEAQYF. The CDR3 DNA sequence: TGTGCCAGCAGTTATGGCTCAGGGGGCTTGGAGGCCCAGTACTTC.

About this clonotype: The limits of the CDR3 on the DNA are not certain, so only TCRdb's listed CDR3 is given. This chain connects TRBV12-3 or TRBV12-4 to TRBJ2-6; the table names TRBD1, a call not compared with the DNA. The CDR3 is made up of 17 amino acids, end residues included. This chain's CDR3 is CASSLVGQGAGANVLAF.

As regards this clonotype: The junction departs from the called germline gene at one end, perhaps through a read error. The genes are TRBV10-2 and TRBJ2-1; TRBD2 might be the D (5 bases). The CDR3 is 17 residues long. The germline V gene has CDR1 WSHSY and CDR2 SAAADI. The CDR3 DNA reads TGCGCCAGCAGTGAGTCTCGGGGAATCTCCTCCTACAATGGGCAGTTCTTC. Residues: CASSESRGISSYNGQFF.

This clonotype was counted only a few times. The chain combines TRBV20-1 with TRBJ2-5, with 14 bases fitting TRBD2. The J call is in doubt because the DNA end fits TRBJ2-1 better. CDR3 length: 14 amino acids. CDR1 DFQATT and CDR2 SNEGSKA come from the germline V gene (reference sequence). The CDR3 region has the DNA TGCAGTGCCCTGACTAGCGGGAGGGATAATGAGCAGTTCTTC. This codes for CSALTSGRDNEQFF.

This clonotype was recorded many times. The chain recombines TRBV2 with TRBJ2-1, with 7 bases lining up with TRBD1. J lost 10 bases, V lost 8 bases, and 11 bases had no gene match. Germline V CDR1 and CDR2: SNHLY, FYNNEI. There are 13 residues in the CDR3. The CDR3 is CASGPQGLREQFF. DNA of the CDR3: TGTGCCAGCGGGCCACAGGGGTTAAGAGAGCAGTTCTTC.

The rearrangement joins TRBV7-9 to TRBJ2-5; a possible D gene is TRBD2 (6 bases). Deletions cut 2 bases from V and 7 bases from J, with 11 bases between. From germline, CDR1 is SEHNR and CDR2 FQNEAQ (reference sequence). This CDR3 is 13 amino acids long. For the CDR3, the DNA is TGTGCCAGCAGCTTATTATCCGGGGGGACCCAGTACTTC. It is translated as CASSLLSGGTQYF.

J is TRBJ2-1 and V is TRBV25-1; 8 nucleotides line up with TRBD2. With the DNA end fitting TRBJ2-5 better, the J assignment may be wrong. Germline assignment: CDR1 MGHDK and CDR2 SYGVNS. This CDR3 is 15 amino acids long. In nucleotides, the CDR3 is TGTGCCAGCTCCAAAGGGGCGGGAGGAAAAGAGACCCAGTACTTC. Protein sequence: CASSKGAGGKETQYF.

This clonotype was observed many times. The chain has TRBV20-1 and TRBJ2-5, with 11 bases that match TRBD2. The end of the DNA fits TRBJ2-1 better, so the J call may be wrong. The germline gives CDR1 DFQATT, CDR2 SNEGSKA (reference sequence). This CDR3 contains 15 residues. The CDR3, as DNA: TGCAGTGCTATCGGCGGACTAGCGGGCTACAATGAGCAGTTCTTC. Its protein product is CSAIGGLAGYNEQFF.

The chain combines TRBV3-1 with TRBJ1-2, with D unresolved. Germline V lookup: CDR1 LGHDT, CDR2 YNNKEL (reference sequence). V was pared by 8 bases and J by 5 bases, with 15 bases between. The CDR3 extends over 13 amino acids. CDR3 protein: CASLGSFSYGYTF. The CDR3 DNA reads as TGTGCCAGCTTAGGATCCTTTTCGTATGGCTACACCTTC. Complete variable domain (other parts from reference TRBV3-1 and TRBJ1-2): DTAVSQTPKYLVTQMGNDKSIKCEQNLGHDTMYWYKQDSKKFLKIMFSYNNKELIINETVPNRFSPKSPDKAHLNLHINSLELGDSAVYFCASLGSFSYGYTFGSGTRLTVV.

Turning to this clonotype: Mismatch with germline at one junction end may stem from a read error. The V gene is TRBV12-3 or TRBV12-4, the J gene TRBJ2-1; D possibly uses TRBD1 or TRBD2 (5 bases each). This CDR3 has 18 amino acids. DNA for the CDR3: TGTGCCAGCAGTTTAGGCAAGGGACCGGGATCCTCCGACAATGAGCAGTTCTTC. Protein product: CASSLGKGPGSSDNEQFF.

The chain uses TRBV7-2 and TRBJ2-7; a possible D gene is TRBD1 (5 bases). Germline CDR1 SGHTA, CDR2 FQGNSA. The CDR3 is made up of 16 amino acids. V dropped 4 bases and J dropped 12 bases, with 28 bases sitting between them. The CDR3 DNA sequence: TGTGCCAGCAGCTCTTGGGGATCCAGGGCGACCGGAAAGGCGTACTTC. Translating it yields CASSSWGSRATGKAYF.

V gene TRBV5-6 combines with J gene TRBJ1-1; D possibly corresponds to TRBD1 (6 bases). The CDR3 sequence is 14 residues long. Trimming removed 0 bases at V and 6 bases at J, with 12 bases between. Germline values: CDR1 SGHDT, CDR2 YYEEEE. CDR3: CASSLGQVRPEAFF. In nucleotides, the CDR3 is TGTGCCAGCAGCTTGGGACAGGTCCGGCCTGAAGCTTTCTTT. Full variable domain (outside the CDR3, taken from reference TRBV5-6 and TRBJ1-1): DAGVTQSPTHLIKTRGQQVTLRCSPKSGHDTVSWYQQALGQGPQFIFQYYEEEERQRGNFPDRFSGHQFPNYSSELNVNALLLGDSALYLCASSLGQVRPEAFFGQGTRLTVV.

The sample holds a few counts of this clonotype. The rearrangement uses TRBV28 and TRBJ1-5; D call uncertain. Germline-derived CDR1 and CDR2 are MDHEN and SYDVKM. This CDR3 region has 18 residues. V gave up 5 bases and J gave up 3 bases, with 23 bases separating them. CDR3 protein: CASSPVRTDFLPNQPQHF. CDR3 coding DNA: TGTGCCAGCAGTCCCGTCAGAACAGACTTTCTTCCCAATCAGCCCCAGCATTTT. The whole variable domain, remainder taken from reference TRBV28 and TRBJ1-5, is DVKVTQSSRYLVKRTGEKVFLECVQDMDHENMFWYRQDPGLGLRLIYFSYDVKMKEKGDIPEGYSVSREKKERFSLILESASTNQTSMYLCASSPVRTDFLPNQPQHFGDGTRLSIL.

This clonotype turned up a few times. This chain uses TRBV20-1 with TRBJ2-1, with D unresolved. The assigned J gene may be wrong: the sequence end matches TRBJ2-5 better. The CDR3 runs 12 residues. The germline CDR1 and CDR2 sequences are DFQATT and SNEGSKA (reference sequence). CDR3 loop: CSATPLGETQYF. CDR3 DNA: TGCAGTGCTACCCCCCTGGGGGAGACCCAGTACTTC.

The chain employs TRBV7-3 and TRBJ2-5, with TRBD2 identical over 13 bases. The trim removed 4 bases at V and 5 bases at J, leaving 7 bases unmatched. Looked up from germline, CDR1 is SGHTA and CDR2 is FQGTGA. The CDR3 consists of 16 residues. The CDR3 loop reads CASSSGLAGDGETQYF. Written as DNA, the CDR3 is TGTGCCAGCAGCTCTGGACTAGCGGGAGATGGGGAGACCCAGTACTTC.

This clonotype has ten or more counts. The chain is built from TRBV6-2 or TRBV6-3 and TRBJ1-2, with 9 bases matching TRBD1. The V gene end was trimmed by 7 bases and the J gene end by 1 base; junction bases not matched to a gene: 1. This CDR3 is 13 amino acids long. Germline V gene sequence: CDR1 MNHEY, CDR2 SVGEGT. The chain's CDR3 is CASKTGGNYGYTF. DNA for the CDR3: TGTGCCAGCAAGACAGGGGGTAACTATGGCTACACCTTC.

In the case of this clonotype: A single base separates this from a much larger clone, so it may be a read error. The V and J genes are TRBV29-1 and TRBJ2-5; TRBD2 matches at 7 bases. Unmatched junction bases numbered 3, after V lost 6 bases and J lost 5 bases. Germline CDR1 reads SQVTM; CDR2 reads ANQGSEA. This CDR3 is built from 11 residues. The DNA of the CDR3 is TGCAGCGTCGGACTAGTGGAGACCCAGTACTTC. Its protein product is CSVGLVETQYF.

V is TRBV18 and J is TRBJ1-5; D is uncertain. The CDR3 spans 14 residues. With 3 bases removed from V and 1 base from J, the gap between germline ends came to 7 bases. The germline CDR1 and CDR2 sequences are KGHSH and LQKENI. This CDR3 reads CASSPRPSNQPQHF. CDR3 nucleotide sequence: TGTGCCAGCTCACCGAGACCCAGCAATCAGCCCCAGCATTTT. Supplemented by reference TRBV18 and TRBJ1-5, the full variable domain reads NAGVMQNPRHLVRRRGQEARLRCSPMKGHSHVYWYRQLPEEGLKFMVYLQKENIIDESGMPKERFSAEFPKEGPSILRIQQVVRGDSAAYFCASSPRPSNQPQHFGDGTRLSIL.

This clonotype was seen only once. V usage is TRBV7-2 and J usage is TRBJ1-2; D is perhaps TRBD1 (5 bases). Germline V gives CDR1 SGHTA, CDR2 FQGNSA. The CDR3 length is 14 residues. V was shortened by 4 bases and J by 8 bases, with 17 bases between the two germline ends. The CDR3 reads CASSSHGGLGGYTF. As DNA, the CDR3 is TGTGCCAGCAGCTCCCATGGGGGACTGGGAGGCTACACCTTC.

J is TRBJ2-1 and V is TRBV29-1; D perhaps matches TRBD2 (5 bases). CDR3 size: 13 residues. Trimming removed 7 bases at V and 4 bases at J, with 14 bases between. Germline CDR1 SQVTM, CDR2 ANQGSEA. The CDR3 loop reads CSAEGLGYNEQFF. The DNA of the CDR3 is TGCAGCGCCGAGGGCCTGGGTTACAATGAGCAGTTCTTC.

This clonotype was observed many times. V gene TRBV18 combines with J gene TRBJ1-1, with 7 bases lining up with TRBD1. The CDR3 runs to 15 residues. Germline V gene sequence: CDR1 KGHSH, CDR2 LQKENI. J lost 1 base, V lost 3 bases, and 5 bases had no gene match. CDR3 region: CASSPTRDRNTEAFF. The CDR3 nucleotides read TGTGCCAGCTCACCCACCCGGGACAGGAACACTGAAGCTTTCTTT.